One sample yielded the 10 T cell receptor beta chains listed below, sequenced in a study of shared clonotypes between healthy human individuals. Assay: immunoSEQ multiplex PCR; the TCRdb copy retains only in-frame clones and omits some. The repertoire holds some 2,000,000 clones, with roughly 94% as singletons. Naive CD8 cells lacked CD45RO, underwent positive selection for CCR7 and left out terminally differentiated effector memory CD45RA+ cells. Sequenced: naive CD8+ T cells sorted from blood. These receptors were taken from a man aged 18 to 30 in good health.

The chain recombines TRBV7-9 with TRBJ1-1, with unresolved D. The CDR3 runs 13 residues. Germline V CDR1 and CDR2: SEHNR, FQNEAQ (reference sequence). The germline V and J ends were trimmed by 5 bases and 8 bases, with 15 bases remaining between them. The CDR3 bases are TGTGCCAGCAGCATGCTGTCCACACGGGAAGCTTTCTTT. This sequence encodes CASSMLSTREAFF.

In DNA form, the CDR3 reads TGTGCCAGCAGCCCAGGAGGGGGTGGCGAAAACATTCAGTACTTC. As protein: CASSPGGGGENIQYF. The chain uses TRBV7-2 and TRBJ2-4, with D perhaps assigned TRBD1 or TRBD2 (6 bases each). CDR3 size: 15 residues. Looked up from germline, CDR1 is SGHTA and CDR2 is FQGNSA. The V end was cut by 5 bases, the J end by 5 bases, with 16 bases between.

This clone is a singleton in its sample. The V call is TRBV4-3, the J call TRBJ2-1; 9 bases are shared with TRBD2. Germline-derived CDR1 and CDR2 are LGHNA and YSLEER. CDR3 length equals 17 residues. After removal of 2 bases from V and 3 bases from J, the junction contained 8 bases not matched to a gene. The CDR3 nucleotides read TGCGCCAGCAGCCAATTAATAGCGGGGGTCCGCTACAATGAGCAGTTCTTC. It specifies CASSQLIAGVRYNEQFF.

CDR3 nucleotide sequence: TGTGCCAGCAGCGACGACAGGGGCCCTTCCTATGGCTACACCTTC. Translation gives CASSDDRGPSYGYTF. The gene calls are TRBV9 and TRBJ1-2, with 8 bases aligning to TRBD1. J gave up 4 bases and V 3 bases, and 8 bases lay outside the gene matches. Looked up from germline, CDR1 is SGDLS and CDR2 is YYNGEE. The CDR3 spans 15 residues.

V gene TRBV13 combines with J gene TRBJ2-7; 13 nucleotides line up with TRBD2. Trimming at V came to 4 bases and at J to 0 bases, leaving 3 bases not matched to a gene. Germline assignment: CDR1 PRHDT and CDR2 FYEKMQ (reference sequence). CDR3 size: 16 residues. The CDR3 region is CASSSRTSGSSYEQYF. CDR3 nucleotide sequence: TGTGCCAGCAGCTCCCGGACTAGCGGGAGCTCCTACGAGCAGTACTTC.

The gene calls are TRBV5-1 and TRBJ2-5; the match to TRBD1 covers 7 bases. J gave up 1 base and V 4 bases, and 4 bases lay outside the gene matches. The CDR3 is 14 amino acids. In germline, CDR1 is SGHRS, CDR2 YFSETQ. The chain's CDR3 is CASSLRDSQETQYF. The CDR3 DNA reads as TGCGCCAGCAGCCTACGGGACAGCCAAGAGACCCAGTACTTC.

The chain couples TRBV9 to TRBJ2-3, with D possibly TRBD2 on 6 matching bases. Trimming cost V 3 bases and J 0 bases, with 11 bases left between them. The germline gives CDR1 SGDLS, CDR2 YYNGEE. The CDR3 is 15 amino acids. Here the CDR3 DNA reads TGTGCCAGCAGCGAAGAAGGAGGGAGCACAGATACGCAGTATTTT. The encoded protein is CASSEEGGSTDTQYF.

The CDR3 bases are TGCGCCAGCAGTGACTCAGGGGATAGTGGCTACACCTTC. This translates into CASSDSGDSGYTF. The chain uses TRBV10-1 and TRBJ1-2; weak D call: TRBD1 (6 bases). The CDR3 consists of 13 residues. CDR1 is WNHNN, CDR2 SYGVQD, per germline (reference sequence). V shed 3 bases and J shed 7 bases, with 12 bases lying between them.

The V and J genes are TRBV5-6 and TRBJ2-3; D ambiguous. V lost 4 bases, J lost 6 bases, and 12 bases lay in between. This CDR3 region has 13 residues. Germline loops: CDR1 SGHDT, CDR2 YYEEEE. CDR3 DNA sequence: TGTGCCAGCAGCAAGAACTACCCGGATACGCAGTATTTT. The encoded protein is CASSKNYPDTQYF.

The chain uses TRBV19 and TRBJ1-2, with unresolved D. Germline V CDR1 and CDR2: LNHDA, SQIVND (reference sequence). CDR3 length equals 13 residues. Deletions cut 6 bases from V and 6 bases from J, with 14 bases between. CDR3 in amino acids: CASRPGTLDGYTF. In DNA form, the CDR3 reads TGTGCCAGTAGGCCCGGCACCTTGGATGGCTACACCTTC. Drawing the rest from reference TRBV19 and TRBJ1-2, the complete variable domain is DGGITQSPKYLFRKEGQNVTLSCEQNLNHDAMYWYRQDPGQGLRLIYYSQIVNDFQKGDIAEGYSVSREKKESFPLTVTSAQKNPTAFYLCASRPGTLDGYTFGSGTRLTVV.